Listed below are T cell receptor beta chains from one sample, sequenced in a study of spatial heterogeneity in lung cancer. MiXCR was run by TCRdb on the 5' RACE reads, yielding one entry per CDR3 protein. Among over 50,000 distinct CDR3 sequences listed, approximately 6% were seen once. This material consisted of PBMCs, taken at surgery. The receptors come from a female donor with early-stage non-small cell lung cancer. Both conserved end residues are part of each CDR3. The D gene is left open where the match is weak. Some rows have no size entry. The others give once, few or many, or a class for an expanded clone.

>TRBD1|NA|TRBJ1-5|TRBV7-2
TGTGCCAGCAGCCTCTTAGACAGGGGCCTCAATCAGCCCCAGCATTTT
CASSLLDRGLNQPQHF
>TRBD1|few|TRBJ2-1|TRBV4-2
TGTGCCAGCAGCCAAGATTCAGGGACAGGGGCCAATGAGCAGTTCTTC
CASSQDSGTGANEQFF
>TRBD1|many|TRBJ2-5|TRBV5-5
TGTGCCAGCAGGTTGCCACCGGGGACAGGGGAAACCCAAGAGACCCAGTACTTC
CASRLPPGTGETQETQYF
>NA|NA|TRBJ2-1|TRBV28
TGTGCCAGTGCCGGGGGCAATGAGCAGTTCTTC
CASAGGNEQFF
>TRBD2|many|TRBJ2-2|TRBV20-1
TGCAGTGCTAGAGATAATTTGGCGGGAGCGAACACCGGGGAGCTGTTTTTT
CSARDNLAGANTGELFF
>NA|NA|TRBJ2-4|TRBV7-2
TGTGCCAGCAGCCCTGGCGGGGGCAGAGCCAAAAACATTCAGTACTTC
CASSPGGGRAKNIQYF
>TRBD1|many|TRBJ2-3|TRBV6-6
TGTGCCAGCACCCTAAGCCGGGACAGGGTGACAGATACGCAGTATTTT
CASTLSRDRVTDTQYF
>NA|NA|TRBJ2-1|TRBV18
TGTGCCAGCTCACCACAGGGTCCCCTTTACAATGAGCAGTTCTTC
CASSPQGPLYNEQFF
>NA|few|TRBJ2-7|TRBV5-1
TGCGCCAGCAGACCCGCGTCGGGCTACGAGCAGTACTTC
CASRPASGYEQYF
>NA|NA|TRBJ2-7|TRBV7-2
TGTGCCAGCAGCTTAGCCCAGTTATCCTACGAGCAGTACTTC
CASSLAQLSYEQYF
>NA|many|TRBJ1-1|TRBV6-6
TGTGCCAGCAGTTACTCTCAAGGACTTGAAGCTTTCTTT
CASSYSQGLEAFF
>TRBD2|few|TRBJ2-3|TRBV7-8
TGTGCCAGCAGCTTGACTAGCGGCCCCACAGATACGCAGTATTTT
CASSLTSGPTDTQYF
>TRBD1|many|TRBJ2-7|TRBV25-1
TGTGCCAGCAGTGAATATCGGACAGGGATATACGAGCAGTACTTC
CASSEYRTGIYEQYF
>NA|NA|TRBJ1-2|TRBV12-3/TRBV12-4
TGTGCCAGCAGTTTTGGACCAGCTAACTATGGCTACACCTTC
CASSFGPANYGYTF
>TRBD2|NA|TRBJ2-3|TRBV20-1
TGCAGTGCTAGAGATGGGTCGGTAGCGGGAGGAACGCAGTATTTT
CSARDGSVAGGTQYF
>TRBD2|NA|TRBJ2-5|TRBV5-4
TGTGCCAGCAGCCAACCGGGACTAGCGGGGCAAGAGACCCAGTACTTC
CASSQPGLAGQETQYF
>TRBD1|few|TRBJ1-4|TRBV5-1
TGCGCCAGCAGCACACGGACAGGGGAAGATGAAAAACTGTTTTTT
CASSTRTGEDEKLFF
>TRBD2|many|TRBJ2-3|TRBV6-6
TGTGCCAGCAGCCGGGGGGACGCTACAGATACGCAGTATTTT
CASSRGDATDTQYF
>TRBD2|NA|TRBJ2-4|TRBV7-9
TGTGCCAGCAGCTTAGGCGGGGGGTCATTGGAAAACATTCAGTACTTC
CASSLGGGSLENIQYF
>NA|few|TRBJ1-4|TRBV6-5
TGTGCCAGCAAGAATTCCCCCCCTAATGAAAAACTGTTTTTT
CASKNSPPNEKLFF
>NA|many|TRBJ2-2|TRBV4-1
TGCGCCAGCAGCCGGATTGGGGGAGAGCTGTTTTTT
CASSRIGGELFF
>TRBD2|many|TRBJ2-5|TRBV6-5
TGTGCCAGCAGTTACCGTCGCGGGGGATCACAAGAGACCCAGTACTTC
CASSYRRGGSQETQYF
>TRBD1|NA|TRBJ1-1|TRBV20-1
TGCAGTGCTATAAGACGGGACAGGGGGTGGACTGAAGCTTTCTTT
CSAIRRDRGWTEAFF
>NA|medium-sized|TRBJ1-5|TRBV28
TGTGCCAGCACCAGGGGCGGCGCATTACAGCCCCAGCATTTT
CASTRGGALQPQHF
>TRBD1|many|TRBJ1-4|TRBV7-9
TGTGCCAGCAGCTCCGGACAGGCTACAACTAATGAAAAACTGTTTTTT
CASSSGQATTNEKLFF
>NA|many|TRBJ1-5|TRBV15
TGTGCCACCAGCAGGGAGATAGGCAATCAGCCCCAGCATTTT
CATSREIGNQPQHF
>NA|few|TRBJ2-1|TRBV6-6
TGTGCCAGCAGTTACTCGCAGGACTTCAATGAGCAGTTCTTC
CASSYSQDFNEQFF